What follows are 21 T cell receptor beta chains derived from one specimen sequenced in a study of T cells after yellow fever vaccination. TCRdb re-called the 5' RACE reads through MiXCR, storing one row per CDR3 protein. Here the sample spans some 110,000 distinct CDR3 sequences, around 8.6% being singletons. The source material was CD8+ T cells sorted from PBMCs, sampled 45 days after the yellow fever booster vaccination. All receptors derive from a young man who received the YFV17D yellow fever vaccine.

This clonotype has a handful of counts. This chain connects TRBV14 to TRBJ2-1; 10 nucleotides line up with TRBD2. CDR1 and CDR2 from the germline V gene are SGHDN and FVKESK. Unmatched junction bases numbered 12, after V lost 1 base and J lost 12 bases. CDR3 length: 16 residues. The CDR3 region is CASSQAETSGLSAQFF. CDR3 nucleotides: TGTGCCAGCAGCCAAGCTGAGACTAGCGGGCTGAGTGCGCAGTTCTTC.

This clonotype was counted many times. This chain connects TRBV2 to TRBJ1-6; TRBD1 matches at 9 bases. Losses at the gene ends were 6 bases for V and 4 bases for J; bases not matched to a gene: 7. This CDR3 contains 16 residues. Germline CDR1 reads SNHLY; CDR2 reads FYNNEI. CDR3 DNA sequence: TGTGCCAGCAGCGAACTAGGGACAGGGTATAATTCACCCCTCCACTTT. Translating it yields CASSELGTGYNSPLHF.

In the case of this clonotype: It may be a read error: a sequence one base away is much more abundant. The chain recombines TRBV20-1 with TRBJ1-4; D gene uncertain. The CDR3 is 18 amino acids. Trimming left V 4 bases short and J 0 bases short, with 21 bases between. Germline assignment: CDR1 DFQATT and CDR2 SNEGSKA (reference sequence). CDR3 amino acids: CSATQIGRSLATNEKLFF. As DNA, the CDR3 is TGCAGTGCTACTCAGATTGGCAGGAGCCTTGCAACTAATGAAAAACTGTTTTTT.

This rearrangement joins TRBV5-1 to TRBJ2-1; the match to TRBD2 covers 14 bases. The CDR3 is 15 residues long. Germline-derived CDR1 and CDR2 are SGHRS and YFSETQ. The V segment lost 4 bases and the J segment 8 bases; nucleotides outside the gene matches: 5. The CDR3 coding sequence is TGCGCCAGCAGCGAGACTAGCGGGAGGGCTTATGAGCAGTTCTTC. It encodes CASSETSGRAYEQFF.

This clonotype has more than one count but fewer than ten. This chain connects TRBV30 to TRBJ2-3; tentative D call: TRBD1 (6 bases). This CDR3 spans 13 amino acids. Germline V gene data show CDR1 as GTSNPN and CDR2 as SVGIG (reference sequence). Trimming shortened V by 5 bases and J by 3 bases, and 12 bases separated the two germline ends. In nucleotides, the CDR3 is TGTGCCTGGGGAGAAGGGGGTACAGATACGCAGTATTTT. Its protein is CAWGEGGTDTQYF.

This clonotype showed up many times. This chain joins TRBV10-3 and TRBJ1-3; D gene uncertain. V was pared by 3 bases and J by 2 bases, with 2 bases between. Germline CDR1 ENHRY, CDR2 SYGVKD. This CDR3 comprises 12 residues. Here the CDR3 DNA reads TGTGCCATCAGTGATGCTGGAAACACCATATATTTT. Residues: CAISDAGNTIYF.

CDR3 bases: TGTGCCAGCAGCATAAGCGCAGGGGGAGATGAGCAGTTCTTC. Protein product: CASSISAGGDEQFF. The chain recombines TRBV7-2 with TRBJ2-1, with 7 bases aligning to TRBD1. Trimming cost V 5 bases and J 8 bases; bases outside gene matches: 9. The length of the CDR3 is 14 residues. CDR1 is SGHTA and CDR2 is FQGNSA in the germline V gene. Looking up the rest from reference TRBV7-2 and TRBJ2-1 gives the full variable domain: GAGVSQSPSNKVTEKGKDVELRCDPISGHTALYWYRQSLGQGLEFLIYFQGNSAPDKSGLPSDRFSAERTGGSVSTLTIQRTQQEDSAVYLCASSISAGGDEQFFGPGTRLTVL.

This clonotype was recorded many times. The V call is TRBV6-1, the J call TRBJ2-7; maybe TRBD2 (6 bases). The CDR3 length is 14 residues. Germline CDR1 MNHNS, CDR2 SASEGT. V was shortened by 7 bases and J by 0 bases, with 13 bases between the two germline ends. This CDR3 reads CASMGGGLSYEQYF. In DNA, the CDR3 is TGTGCCAGCATGGGGGGAGGTCTCTCCTACGAGCAGTACTTC.

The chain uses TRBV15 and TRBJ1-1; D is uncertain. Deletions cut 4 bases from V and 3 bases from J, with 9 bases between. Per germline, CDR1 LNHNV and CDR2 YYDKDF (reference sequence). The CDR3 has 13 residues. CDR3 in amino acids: CATSKAAYTEAFF. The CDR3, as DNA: TGTGCCACCAGCAAGGCGGCGTACACTGAAGCTTTCTTT.

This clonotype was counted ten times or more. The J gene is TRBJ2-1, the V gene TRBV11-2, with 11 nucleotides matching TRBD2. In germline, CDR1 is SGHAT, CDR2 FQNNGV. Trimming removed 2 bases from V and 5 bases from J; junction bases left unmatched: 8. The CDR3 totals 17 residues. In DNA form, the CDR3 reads TGTGCCAGCAGCTTATGGACCACTAGCGGGAGAGACAATGAGCAGTTCTTC. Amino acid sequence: CASSLWTTSGRDNEQFF.

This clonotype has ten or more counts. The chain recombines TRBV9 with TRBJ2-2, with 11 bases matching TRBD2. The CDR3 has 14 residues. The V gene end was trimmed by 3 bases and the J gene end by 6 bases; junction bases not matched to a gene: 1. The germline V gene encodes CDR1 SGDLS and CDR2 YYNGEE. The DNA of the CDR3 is TGTGCCAGCAGCGGGGGACTAGCGGCCGGGGAGCTGTTTTTT. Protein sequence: CASSGGLAAGELFF.

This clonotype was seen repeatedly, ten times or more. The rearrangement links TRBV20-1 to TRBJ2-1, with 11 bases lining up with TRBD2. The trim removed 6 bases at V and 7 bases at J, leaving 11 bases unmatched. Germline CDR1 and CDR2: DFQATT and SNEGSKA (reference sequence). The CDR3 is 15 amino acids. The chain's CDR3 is CSASGLAAGGNEQFF. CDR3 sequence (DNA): TGCAGTGCATCGGGACTAGCGGCAGGGGGGAATGAGCAGTTCTTC.

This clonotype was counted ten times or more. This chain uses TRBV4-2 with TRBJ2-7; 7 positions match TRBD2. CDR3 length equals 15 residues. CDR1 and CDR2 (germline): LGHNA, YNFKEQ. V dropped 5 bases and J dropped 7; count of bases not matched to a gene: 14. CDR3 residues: CASSTEGAGTWEQYF. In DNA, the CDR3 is TGTGCCAGCAGCACGGAGGGAGCGGGAACGTGGGAGCAGTACTTC.

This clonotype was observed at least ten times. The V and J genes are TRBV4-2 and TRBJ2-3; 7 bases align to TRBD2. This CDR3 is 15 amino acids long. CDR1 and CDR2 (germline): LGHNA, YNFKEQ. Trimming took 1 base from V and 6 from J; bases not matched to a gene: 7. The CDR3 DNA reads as TGTGCCAGCAGCCAAGCCCCCCTAGCGGCCGATACGCAGTATTTT. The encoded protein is CASSQAPLAADTQYF.

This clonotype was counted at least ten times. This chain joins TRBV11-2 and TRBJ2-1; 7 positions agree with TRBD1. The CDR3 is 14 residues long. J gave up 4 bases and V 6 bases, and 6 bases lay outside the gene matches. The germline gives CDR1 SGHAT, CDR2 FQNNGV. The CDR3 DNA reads TGTGCCAGCAGGAGAGAGGGACAGTACAATGAGCAGTTCTTC. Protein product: CASRREGQYNEQFF.

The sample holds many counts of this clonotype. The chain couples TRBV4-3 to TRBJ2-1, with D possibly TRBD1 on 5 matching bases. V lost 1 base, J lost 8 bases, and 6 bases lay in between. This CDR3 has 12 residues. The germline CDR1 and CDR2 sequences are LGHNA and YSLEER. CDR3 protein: CASSQGGYEQFF. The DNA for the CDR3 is TGCGCCAGCAGCCAAGGGGGCTATGAGCAGTTCTTC.

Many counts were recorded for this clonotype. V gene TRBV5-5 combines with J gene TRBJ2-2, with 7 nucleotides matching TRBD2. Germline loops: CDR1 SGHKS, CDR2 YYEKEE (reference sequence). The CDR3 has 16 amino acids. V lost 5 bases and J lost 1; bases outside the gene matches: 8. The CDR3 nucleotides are TGTGCCAGCAGTTCGTCTAGCGGCTTGAACACCGGGGAGCTGTTTTTT. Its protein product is CASSSSSGLNTGELFF.

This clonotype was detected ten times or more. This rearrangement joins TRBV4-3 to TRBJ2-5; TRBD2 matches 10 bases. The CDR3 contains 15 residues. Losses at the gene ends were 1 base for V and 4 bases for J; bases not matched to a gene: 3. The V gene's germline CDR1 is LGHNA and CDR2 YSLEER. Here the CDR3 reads CASSQGLAGAETQYF. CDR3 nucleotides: TGCGCCAGCAGCCAAGGCCTAGCGGGAGCAGAGACCCAGTACTTC.

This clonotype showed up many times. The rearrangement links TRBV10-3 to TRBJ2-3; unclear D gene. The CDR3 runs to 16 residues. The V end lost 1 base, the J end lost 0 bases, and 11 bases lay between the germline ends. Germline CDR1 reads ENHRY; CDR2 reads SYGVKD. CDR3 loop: CAISEFFGSSTDTQYF. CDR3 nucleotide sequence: TGTGCCATCAGTGAGTTTTTCGGCAGCAGCACAGATACGCAGTATTTT.

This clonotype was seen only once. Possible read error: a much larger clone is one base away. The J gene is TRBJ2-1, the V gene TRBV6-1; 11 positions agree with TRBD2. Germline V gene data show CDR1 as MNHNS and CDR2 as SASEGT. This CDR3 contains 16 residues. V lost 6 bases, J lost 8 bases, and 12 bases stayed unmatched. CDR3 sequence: CASRFTGLAEFDEQFF. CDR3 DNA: TGTGCCAGCAGATTTACGGGACTAGCGGAATTCGATGAGCAGTTCTTC.

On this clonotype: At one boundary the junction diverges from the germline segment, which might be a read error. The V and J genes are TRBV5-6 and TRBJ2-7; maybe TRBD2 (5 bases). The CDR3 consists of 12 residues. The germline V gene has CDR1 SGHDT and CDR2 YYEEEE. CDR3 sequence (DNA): TGTGCCCGCAGCTTGAGGGACTACGAGCAGTACTTC. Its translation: CARSLRDYEQYF.